The 30 T cell receptor beta chains below come from one sample, sequenced in a study of blood T cell repertoires in COVID-19. Profiling relied on immunoSEQ multiplex PCR, and the TCRdb table lists in-frame clones only, not all of them. The data hold 65,000 to 70,000 clones, with about nine tenths observed a single time. The sample taken for sequencing was peripheral blood. The receptors shown here come from a human donor with active COVID-19. The donor label of this sample is uncertain.

The rearrangement joins TRBV27 to TRBJ1-1, with no clear D. Trimming removed 5 bases at V and 4 bases at J, with 11 bases between. This CDR3 is 13 amino acids long. Germline-derived CDR1 and CDR2 are MNHEY and SMNVEV (reference sequence). As DNA, the CDR3 is TGTGCCAGCAGTCCTTTGCGCGGCACTGAAGCTTTCTTT. Protein product: CASSPLRGTEAFF.

This chain connects TRBV7-8 to TRBJ1-1; 8 positions agree with TRBD1. The CDR3 totals 14 residues. V was clipped by 5 bases and J by 10 bases; unmatched bases: 12. Germline V lookup: CDR1 SGHVS, CDR2 FQNEAQ. The CDR3: CASSPLRTGRGAFF. CDR3 DNA sequence: TGTGCCAGCAGCCCCCTACGGACAGGGCGGGGAGCTTTCTTT.

This clone is a singleton in its sample. CDR3 DNA: TGTGCCAGTCTCCGGGATCAGCGTGAAAAACTGTTTTTT. Encoded protein: CASLRDQREKLFF. J is TRBJ1-4 and V is TRBV2, with D unclear. The length of the CDR3 is 13 residues. Trimming took 9 bases from V and 7 from J, leaving 15 bases between them. Germline values: CDR1 SNHLY, CDR2 FYNNEI.

The rearrangement uses TRBV28 and TRBJ2-2; TRBD2 matches at 7 bases. The V segment lost 5 bases and the J segment 5 bases; nucleotides outside the gene matches: 17. Looked up from germline, CDR1 is MDHEN and CDR2 is SYDVKM. CDR3 length equals 18 residues. CDR3 nucleotides: TGTGCCAGCAGTCTTCGGCGGGCTAGCGGCCGTGGGACCGGGGAGCTGTTTTTT. Translation: CASSLRRASGRGTGELFF. Variable domain in full (rest from reference TRBV28 and TRBJ2-2): DVKVTQSSRYLVKRTGEKVFLECVQDMDHENMFWYRQDPGLGLRLIYFSYDVKMKEKGDIPEGYSVSREKKERFSLILESASTNQTSMYLCASSLRRASGRGTGELFFGEGSRLTVL.

The CDR3 is CASSDNSQETQYF. CDR3 nucleotide sequence: TGCGCCAGCAGTGATAACAGTCAAGAGACCCAGTACTTC. The chain employs TRBV10-1 and TRBJ2-5; D is ambiguous. V dropped 3 bases and J dropped 2 bases, with 7 bases sitting between them. Germline V CDR1 and CDR2: WNHNN, SYGVQD (reference sequence). This CDR3 is built from 13 residues.

The V gene is TRBV19, the J gene TRBJ2-7; TRBD2 agrees at 11 bases. V lost 5 bases, J lost 7 bases, and 7 bases stayed unmatched. Germline V gene sequence: CDR1 LNHDA, CDR2 SQIVND (reference sequence). The CDR3 is made up of 14 amino acids. The CDR3 nucleotides are TGTGCCAGTAGTTTGACTAGCGGGGTCGGGGAGCAGTACTTC. Its protein is CASSLTSGVGEQYF.

The chain combines TRBV9 with TRBJ1-1; D might be TRBD1 (6 bases). This CDR3 is 17 amino acids long. Germline lookup yields CDR1 SGDLS and CDR2 YYNGEE. The V gene lost 0 bases and the J gene lost 4 bases, with 19 bases spanning the gap. CDR3 region: CASSVVHRRTGSTEAFF. The DNA of the CDR3 is TGTGCCAGCAGCGTAGTCCACCGACGTACAGGGAGCACTGAAGCTTTCTTT.

The chain recombines TRBV29-1 with TRBJ2-6; weak D call: TRBD2 (6 bases). The CDR3 contains 14 residues. V dropped 5 bases and J dropped 0 bases, with 8 bases sitting between them. In germline, CDR1 is SQVTM, CDR2 ANQGSEA. CDR3 sequence reads: CSVLEGSGANVLTF. The CDR3, as DNA: TGCAGCGTTTTGGAGGGCTCTGGGGCCAACGTCCTGACTTTC.

This clone appeared a few times. This chain links TRBV19 with TRBJ1-2; D might be TRBD1 (5 bases). Trimming removed 7 bases from V and 4 bases from J, with 10 bases in between. Looked up from germline, CDR1 is LNHDA and CDR2 is SQIVND (reference sequence). The CDR3 is made up of 12 amino acids. The CDR3 is CASMQDTYGYTF. Here the CDR3 DNA reads TGTGCCAGTATGCAGGACACCTATGGCTACACCTTC.

The chain uses TRBV6-2 or TRBV6-3 and TRBJ1-1; D gene uncertain. The CDR3 loop spans 14 amino acids. Germline V gene lookup returns CDR1 MNHEY and CDR2 SVGEGT. V was trimmed by 4 bases and J by 1 base, leaving 10 bases between them. CDR3 amino acids: CASSSLGENTEAFF. The CDR3 region has the DNA TGTGCCAGCAGTTCGTTGGGAGAGAACACTGAAGCTTTCTTT.

This rearrangement joins TRBV28 to TRBJ2-3; D is ambiguous. CDR1 and CDR2 from the germline V gene are MDHEN and SYDVKM. Trimming removed 2 bases from V and 2 bases from J, with 8 bases in between. The CDR3 spans 14 residues. CDR3 DNA sequence: TGTGCCAGCAGTTTAATTCAGGACACAGATACGCAGTATTTT. This codes for CASSLIQDTDTQYF.

The chain combines TRBV18 with TRBJ2-1, with 11 bases identical to TRBD2. Germline CDR1 reads KGHSH; CDR2 reads LQKENI. The CDR3 has 13 residues. After removal of 6 bases from V and 10 bases from J, the junction contained 5 bases not matched to a gene. In nucleotides, the CDR3 is TGTGCCAGCTCGCCCGGGACTAGCGGAGAGCAGTTCTTC. Its protein product is CASSPGTSGEQFF.

The CDR3 coding sequence is TGCAGCGTTCCTTTTGGCGGGAGGAGAAACAATGAGCAGTTCTTC. Its translation is CSVPFGGRRNNEQFF. J is TRBJ2-1 and V is TRBV29-1; 8 bases are a match to TRBD2. Germline V gene data show CDR1 as SQVTM and CDR2 as ANQGSEA. Trimming removed 5 bases from V and 5 bases from J; junction bases left unmatched: 11. The CDR3 has 15 amino acids.

This chain links TRBV6-6 with TRBJ1-1, with D possibly being TRBD1 (5 bases). Germline assignment: CDR1 MNHNY and CDR2 SVGAGI (reference sequence). Between the trimmed V and J ends, which lost 0 bases and 1 base, there was a span of 9 bases. The CDR3 sequence is 15 residues long. The CDR3 DNA is TGTGCCAGCAGTTACTCGGGCAGGGCGAACACTGAAGCTTTCTTT. It is translated as CASSYSGRANTEAFF.

This clone occurred a few times. The chain joins TRBV19 to TRBJ1-1, with 8 bases matching TRBD1. This CDR3 is 15 amino acids long. Germline values: CDR1 LNHDA, CDR2 SQIVND (reference sequence). The V gene end was trimmed by 4 bases and the J gene end by 4 bases; junction bases not matched to a gene: 8. The CDR3 nucleotides read TGTGCCAGTAGTACGCAGGGGGCGCCGGGCACTGAAGCTTTCTTT. Protein product: CASSTQGAPGTEAFF.

A remark on this clone: The same CDR3 arises from other DNA sequences in this sample as well. The chain links TRBV10-1 to TRBJ2-1; 10 bases fit TRBD2. CDR3 length equals 16 residues. Trimming took 0 bases from V and 6 from J; bases not matched to a gene: 5. Germline V CDR1 and CDR2: WNHNN, SYGVQD (reference sequence). CDR3 sequence reads: CASSESGLAGVNEQFF. The CDR3 bases are TGCGCCAGCAGTGAGTCGGGTCTAGCGGGAGTCAATGAGCAGTTCTTC.

V gene TRBV6-5 combines with J gene TRBJ1-2; a weak D match, TRBD1 (6 bases). The V end lost 0 bases, the J end lost 5 bases, and 13 bases lay between the germline ends. CDR3 length: 15 residues. Germline CDR1 reads MNHEY; CDR2 reads SVGAGI. CDR3 sequence reads: CASSYSIWTAYGYTF. The CDR3, as DNA: TGTGCCAGCAGTTACTCGATTTGGACAGCTTATGGCTACACCTTC.

The J gene is TRBJ2-7, the V gene TRBV6-2 or TRBV6-3; TRBD1 is a possible D gene (6 bases). The CDR3 runs 15 residues. V lost 0 bases to trimming and J lost 5 bases, with 14 bases between them. CDR1 and CDR2 (germline): MNHEY, SVGEGT. The CDR3 loop is CASSYSIGGRDEQYF. CDR3 coding DNA: TGTGCCAGCAGTTACTCGATTGGGGGCAGGGACGAGCAGTACTTC.

This clone has only one observation. The rearrangement links TRBV19 to TRBJ2-1; D not certain. CDR1 and CDR2 (germline): LNHDA, SQIVND (reference sequence). The V end was cut by 3 bases, the J end by 7 bases, with 13 bases between. The CDR3 is made up of 14 amino acids. CDR3 bases: TGTGCCAGTAGTATTCAGGCAGACACTAATGAGCAGTTCTTC. Translated: CASSIQADTNEQFF.

In this sample, this clone turned up a few times. The chain joins TRBV28 to TRBJ1-6; the match to TRBD1 covers 8 bases. This CDR3 has 16 amino acids. V was pared by 4 bases and J by 0 bases, with 2 bases of the junction left unmatched. CDR1 is MDHEN, CDR2 SYDVKM, per germline. CDR3 in amino acids: CASSSGQGSYNSPLHF. The CDR3 DNA reads TGTGCCAGCAGTTCCGGACAGGGCTCCTATAATTCACCCCTCCACTTT.

The chain is built from TRBV20-1 and TRBJ2-7; 10 bases fit TRBD1. In germline, CDR1 is DFQATT, CDR2 SNEGSKA (reference sequence). V was pared by 3 bases and J by 5 bases, with 7 bases of the junction left unmatched. This CDR3 contains 14 residues. CDR3 protein: CSASWGQGYDEQYF. CDR3 DNA: TGCAGTGCTAGTTGGGGACAGGGGTACGACGAGCAGTACTTC.

This chain connects TRBV28 to TRBJ2-5, with D perhaps matching TRBD1 (9 bases). Trimming shortened V by 6 bases and J by 5 bases, and 19 bases separated the two germline ends. The CDR3 runs to 15 residues. Germline CDR1 and CDR2: MDHEN and SYDVKM. The CDR3 bases are TGTGCCAGCAGCGGTACAGGGGGCGGGAGGGAGACCCAGTACTTC. Translated: CASSGTGGGRETQYF.

This clone was seen more than once but under ten times. The V call is TRBV3-1 (or the pseudogene TRBV3-2), the J call TRBJ2-1; 11 bases are shared with TRBD2. In germline, CDR1 is LGHDT, CDR2 YNNKEL (reference sequence). The CDR3 loop spans 18 amino acids. With V trimmed by 1 base and J by 2 bases, 7 bases remained unmatched. CDR3 residues: CASSQVGLAGGPYNEQFF. For the CDR3, the DNA is TGTGCCAGCAGCCAAGTGGGGCTAGCGGGAGGCCCCTACAATGAGCAGTTCTTC.

The rearrangement links TRBV7-2 to TRBJ2-7; a weak D match, TRBD1 (6 bases). This CDR3 is 15 amino acids long. V dropped 3 bases and J dropped 3 bases, with 15 bases sitting between them. Germline V gene lookup returns CDR1 SGHTA and CDR2 FQGNSA. This CDR3 is CASSFRGRDNYEQYF. The CDR3 nucleotides are TGTGCCAGCAGCTTCAGAGGAAGGGACAACTACGAGCAGTACTTC.

The chain couples TRBV3-1 (or the pseudogene TRBV3-2) to TRBJ2-7; no reliable D call. Germline assignment: CDR1 LGHDT and CDR2 YNNKEL (reference sequence). This CDR3 comprises 14 residues. V gave up 4 bases and J gave up 1 base, with 11 bases separating them. The CDR3 DNA follows: TGTGCCAGCAGCCTCCTTCGACTTTCCTACGAGCAGTACTTC. This sequence encodes CASSLLRLSYEQYF.

The rearrangement links TRBV4-1 to TRBJ2-5, with 9 positions matching TRBD2. Germline V lookup: CDR1 MGHRA, CDR2 YSYEKL. The ends lost 3 bases at V and 2 bases at J; junction bases unmatched: 13. This CDR3 is 18 amino acids long. For the CDR3, the DNA is TGCGCCAGCAGCCACATGGCGGGGGGGCGGCAGGGACAAGAGACCCAGTACTTC. This sequence encodes CASSHMAGGRQGQETQYF.

The V and J genes are TRBV24-1 and TRBJ1-5; TRBD1 is a possible D gene (5 bases). V gave up 4 bases and J gave up 5 bases, with 11 bases separating them. The germline V gene encodes CDR1 KGHDR and CDR2 SFDVKD. This CDR3 contains 14 residues. CDR3 residues: CATSDKTAYQPQHF. CDR3 nucleotide sequence: TGTGCCACCAGTGACAAGACAGCCTATCAGCCCCAGCATTTT.

The chain uses TRBV28 and TRBJ2-7; 7 bases fit TRBD1. In germline, CDR1 is MDHEN, CDR2 SYDVKM. The CDR3 has 15 residues. The junction had 10 bases not matched to a gene; V was cut back by 5 bases and J by 3 bases. CDR3 amino acids: CASSPQGPDLYEQYF. The CDR3 DNA reads TGTGCCAGCAGTCCACAGGGGCCCGACCTCTACGAGCAGTACTTC.

The count of this clone is one. The chain combines TRBV7-2 with TRBJ2-7; 7 positions agree with TRBD1. Germline assignment: CDR1 SGHTA and CDR2 FQGNSA. With 4 bases clipped from V and 3 bases from J, the junction kept 0 bases outside the gene matches. This CDR3 is built from 12 residues. CDR3 in amino acids: CASSWDSYEQYF. The CDR3 DNA follows: TGTGCCAGCAGCTGGGACAGCTACGAGCAGTACTTC.

The chain couples TRBV12-3 or TRBV12-4 to TRBJ1-2; 8 bases agree with TRBD1. The CDR3 loop spans 13 amino acids. Germline trimming cut 3 bases from V and 6 bases from J; bases unmatched to any gene: 3. CDR3 loop: CASSFSRGHGYTF. The DNA of the CDR3 is TGTGCCAGCAGTTTCTCCAGGGGGCATGGCTACACCTTC.